These 16 T cell receptor beta chains were sequenced from one sample in a study of cytomegalovirus exposure and HLA in healthy donors. 13 Jbeta primers and 60 Vbeta primers were used for the PCR. The method was immunoSEQ multiplex PCR; TCRdb's version includes in-frame clones alone and lacks a portion of them. The sample lists about 130,000 clones, roughly 15% occurring once. Sequenced sample: PBMCs. The receptors derive from a female donor in good health and CMV-seropositive.

This clone was counted between two and nine times. The chain has TRBV10-3 and TRBJ1-6; possibly TRBD1 for D (5 bases). V was clipped by 11 bases and J by 8 bases, with 16 bases between them. CDR3 length: 13 residues. Germline CDR1 ENHRY, CDR2 SYGVKD. The chain's CDR3 is CAPLKGVDSPLHF. For the CDR3, the DNA is TGTGCCCCCCTCAAAGGGGTAGATTCACCCCTCCACTTT.

This clone showed up just once. The J gene is TRBJ2-7, the V gene TRBV27; no clear D. In germline, CDR1 is MNHEY, CDR2 SMNVEV (reference sequence). V was shortened by 3 bases and J by 3 bases, with 12 bases between the two germline ends. The CDR3 runs to 14 residues. The DNA for the CDR3 is TGTGCCAGCAGTTTGGTCCCAGACAACTACGAGCAGTACTTC. Amino acids: CASSLVPDNYEQYF.

The chain uses TRBV7-3 and TRBJ2-1, with TRBD2 matching over 8 bases. The junction had 7 bases not matched to a gene; V was cut back by 0 bases and J by 6 bases. Germline assignment: CDR1 SGHTA and CDR2 FQGTGA. This CDR3 is built from 16 residues. CDR3: CASSLTRSGRGNEQFF. DNA for the CDR3: TGTGCCAGCAGCTTAACGCGAAGCGGGAGAGGCAATGAGCAGTTCTTC.

This sequence joins TRBV7-6 and TRBJ2-7; TRBD2 agrees at 11 bases. The trim removed 4 bases at V and 3 bases at J, leaving 8 bases unmatched. This CDR3 comprises 16 residues. The V gene's germline CDR1 is SGHVS and CDR2 FNYEAQ. Here the CDR3 reads CASSSRLAGTGYEQYF. The DNA for the CDR3 is TGTGCCAGCAGCTCCCGACTAGCGGGAACTGGCTACGAGCAGTACTTC.

The J gene is TRBJ1-6, the V gene TRBV2; D may be TRBD1 (6 bases). The CDR3 covers 16 residues. V lost 0 bases, J lost 10 bases, and 16 bases lay in between. Per the germline V gene, CDR1 is SNHLY and CDR2 is FYNNEI. This chain's CDR3 is CASSEAAGAVRSPLHF. CDR3 nucleotides: TGTGCCAGCAGTGAAGCCGCAGGGGCAGTTCGGTCACCCCTCCACTTT.

CDR3 sequence reads: CASSRTGQGYGTDTQYF. The CDR3 DNA reads TGTGCCAGCAGCCGCACGGGACAGGGTTATGGCACAGATACGCAGTATTTT. V is TRBV7-3 and J is TRBJ2-3; 9 nucleotides match TRBD1. CDR1 is SGHTA, CDR2 FQGTGA, per germline. The junction had 10 bases not matched to a gene; V was cut back by 5 bases and J by 1 base. The CDR3 length is 17 residues.

This clone was found a few times. The sample has other DNA sequences that encode this CDR3 too. The V gene is TRBV2, the J gene TRBJ1-5; D gene unclear. Trimming left V 4 bases short and J 2 bases short, with 6 bases between. The germline gives CDR1 SNHLY, CDR2 FYNNEI. The length of the CDR3 is 13 residues. The CDR3 DNA reads TGTGCCAGCAGTGCGGAGGGCAATCAGCCCCAGCATTTT. Its translation is CASSAEGNQPQHF.

The rearrangement uses TRBV5-8 and TRBJ2-7, with D perhaps matching TRBD2 (6 bases). V was pared by 4 bases and J by 6 bases, with 23 bases between. The CDR3 runs to 16 residues. Looked up from germline, CDR1 is SGHTS and CDR2 is YDEGEE. The CDR3: CASSPRARVGGTEQYF. For the CDR3, the DNA is TGTGCCAGCAGCCCGCGTGCCAGGGTGGGAGGTACCGAGCAGTACTTC.

This clone was seen only a few times. The chain employs TRBV6-6 and TRBJ1-2, with a tentative D call TRBD1 (5 bases). Germline V gene data show CDR1 as MNHNY and CDR2 as SVGAGI (reference sequence). This CDR3 contains 15 residues. The ends were cut back, 5 bases at V and 0 bases at J, with 13 bases in the middle. CDR3 bases: TGTGCCAGCAGTCCACGACAGAGCTCTAACTATGGCTACACCTTC. Protein product: CASSPRQSSNYGYTF.

The V call is TRBV7-9, the J call TRBJ1-1; D unclear. The CDR3 sequence is 13 residues long. Trimming pared 5 bases from V and 6 bases from J, leaving 13 bases between. The germline V gene has CDR1 SEHNR and CDR2 FQNEAQ (reference sequence). The CDR3 DNA reads as TGTGCCAGCAGCCTAACCGGCGGGGCTGAAGCTTTCTTT. Its protein product is CASSLTGGAEAFF.

V and J are TRBV7-9 and TRBJ2-3; D is uncertain. V was pared by 2 bases and J by 4 bases, with 7 bases between. Germline CDR1 SEHNR, CDR2 FQNEAQ (reference sequence). There are 13 residues in the CDR3. Here the CDR3 DNA reads TGTGCCAGCAGCTTACAGGCTTCAGATACGCAGTATTTT. The encoded protein is CASSLQASDTQYF.

This clone was observed many times. The chain is built from TRBV5-1 and TRBJ2-1; TRBD2 matches 7 bases. Trimming removed 5 bases from V and 5 bases from J; junction bases left unmatched: 13. Germline-derived CDR1 and CDR2 are SGHRS and YFSETQ. The CDR3 is 16 residues long. The CDR3 sequence is CASRGRWGGTNNEQFF. CDR3 DNA: TGCGCCAGCAGGGGGCGGTGGGGTGGGACTAACAATGAGCAGTTCTTC. Drawing the rest from reference TRBV5-1 and TRBJ2-1, the complete variable domain is KAGVTQTPRYLIKTRGQQVTLSCSPISGHRSVSWYQQTPGQGLQFLFEYFSETQRNKGNFPGRFSGRQFSNSRSEMNVSTLELGDSALYLCASRGRWGGTNNEQFFGPGTRLTVL.

This clone was seen only a few times. The rearrangement uses TRBV11-3 and TRBJ1-1; D is ambiguous. This CDR3 has 13 residues. Trimming removed 6 bases at V and 2 bases at J, with 10 bases between. CDR1 SGHNT and CDR2 YENEEA come from the germline V gene. The CDR3 sequence: CASSQVLNTEAFF. CDR3 nucleotides: TGTGCCAGCAGTCAGGTACTCAACACTGAAGCTTTCTTT.

The chain combines TRBV25-1 with TRBJ2-3; D perhaps matches TRBD2 (5 bases). Germline V gene sequence: CDR1 MGHDK, CDR2 SYGVNS. V dropped 5 bases and J dropped 3 bases, with 6 bases sitting between them. The CDR3 is 12 amino acids. The CDR3 nucleotides are TGTGCCAGCAGTTCGGGGACAGATACGCAGTATTTT. Amino acid sequence: CASSSGTDTQYF. The full variable domain, in which reference TRBV25-1 and TRBJ2-3 provide the parts outside the CDR3, is EADIYQTPRYLVIGTGKKITLECSQTMGHDKMYWYQQDPGMELHLIHYSYGVNSTEKGDLSSESTVSRIRTEHFPLTLESARPSHTSQYLCASSSGTDTQYFGPGTRLTVL.

The V call is TRBV7-2, the J call TRBJ1-3; 8 bases are shared with TRBD1. This CDR3 has 18 amino acids. V dropped 2 bases and J dropped 0; count of bases not matched to a gene: 9. CDR1 is SGHTA and CDR2 is FQGNSA in the germline V gene. The CDR3 protein is CASSLSLSGGGSGNTIYF. The CDR3 DNA reads TGTGCCAGCAGCTTAAGCCTTTCAGGGGGCGGCTCTGGAAACACCATATATTTT. The entire variable domain, with the rest obtained from reference TRBV7-2 and TRBJ1-3, is as follows: GAGVSQSPSNKVTEKGKDVELRCDPISGHTALYWYRQSLGQGLEFLIYFQGNSAPDKSGLPSDRFSAERTGGSVSTLTIQRTQQEDSAVYLCASSLSLSGGGSGNTIYFGEGSWLTVV.

V and J are TRBV9 and TRBJ2-7; 12 bases align to TRBD2. J was trimmed by 3 bases and V by 4 bases; bases with no gene match: 5. Germline lookup yields CDR1 SGDLS and CDR2 YYNGEE. The CDR3 is made up of 15 amino acids. The CDR3 nucleotides are TGTGCCAGCAGCCCGACTAGCGGGAGTGACTACGAGCAGTACTTC. Residues: CASSPTSGSDYEQYF.